This T cell receptor (beta chain) was recorded in a study of cytomegalovirus exposure and HLA in healthy donors. Points from the study as a whole: More clonal expansion characterized HLA-associated TCR beta chains than equally common others in a later analysis.

It was with 60 Vbeta and 13 Jbeta primers that the PCR ran. TCRdb's table, derived via immunoSEQ multiplex PCR, lists solely in-frame clones and lacks some. This repertoire comprises roughly 79,000 clones; its ten largest clones make up about 5%. Healthy donors of bone marrow made up the group. Note on this clone: The antigen is undetermined. The germline gene is not matched at one end of the junction; a read error may be the cause.

The CDR3 is made up of 15 amino acids. CDR1 and CDR2 from the germline V gene are SSHAT and FNYEAQ (reference sequence). The rearrangement links TRBV7-7 to TRBJ2-7; a weak D match, TRBD2 (7 bases). The sample comprised PBMCs. The clonotype originates from a man aged 30-40 years in good health and CMV-seronegative. The CDR3 coding sequence is TGTGCTAGCAGCTTATGGGGGGGGCCTGCCCACGAGCAGTACTTC. Protein product: CASSLWGGPAHEQYF.